The clone carrying this T cell receptor (beta chain) was observed many times. This sample stems from a study of T cells in Graves' hyperthyroidism and ophthalmopathy. RNA transcripts served as the template for amplifying TCR beta CDR3 regions. During a first-round RT-PCR of the TCR CDR3, the HTBI primer set was used. Using its own MiXCR run on the multiplex PCR reads, TCRdb lists one record per CDR3 protein. The top ten hold around 7% of the sample, which has nearly 600,000 distinct CDR3 sequences, about 14% seen once. Uncontrolled infection, other autoimmune disease, pregnancy or lactation excluded patients. The source is a woman between 18 and 29 years old with Graves' ophthalmopathy. The sample consisted of blood.

As DNA, the CDR3 is TGTGCCAGCAGCTTAGGGACTAGCGTAGACACAGATACGCAGTATTTT. It yields the protein CASSLGTSVDTDTQYF. V is TRBV7-3 and J is TRBJ2-3, with 10 bases aligning to TRBD2. J was trimmed by 2 bases and V by 2 bases; bases with no gene match: 4. Germline CDR1 and CDR2: SGHTA and FQGTGA. CDR3 length equals 16 residues.